This TCR beta chain is drawn from a study of cytomegalovirus exposure and HLA in healthy donors. General study findings and limits: The study recorded about 160 TCR beta chains that were cytomegalovirus-associated. Most TCR sequences were seen very rarely across donors, but some public TCRs occurred in many.

Produced via immunoSEQ multiplex PCR; TCRdb's table is partial and in-frame only. The profile shows 250,000 to 300,000 clones, 85% to 90% of them singletons. This CDR3 has 16 amino acids. Germline V gene lookup returns CDR1 MNHEY and CDR2 SMNVEV (reference sequence). Trimming stripped 7 bases from V and 3 bases from J, with 18 bases between. With regard to this clone: Antigen specificity is unknown.

The sequencing sample was made of PBMCs. The chain recombines TRBV27 with TRBJ2-2; possible D gene TRBD2, 6 bases. This TCR derives from a woman between 18 and 29 years old in good health and CMV-seronegative. CDR3 in DNA: TGTGCCAGCACGGCCAGCGGCTGGAGGGACACCGGGGAGCTGTTTTTT. Amino acid sequence: CASTASGWRDTGELFF.